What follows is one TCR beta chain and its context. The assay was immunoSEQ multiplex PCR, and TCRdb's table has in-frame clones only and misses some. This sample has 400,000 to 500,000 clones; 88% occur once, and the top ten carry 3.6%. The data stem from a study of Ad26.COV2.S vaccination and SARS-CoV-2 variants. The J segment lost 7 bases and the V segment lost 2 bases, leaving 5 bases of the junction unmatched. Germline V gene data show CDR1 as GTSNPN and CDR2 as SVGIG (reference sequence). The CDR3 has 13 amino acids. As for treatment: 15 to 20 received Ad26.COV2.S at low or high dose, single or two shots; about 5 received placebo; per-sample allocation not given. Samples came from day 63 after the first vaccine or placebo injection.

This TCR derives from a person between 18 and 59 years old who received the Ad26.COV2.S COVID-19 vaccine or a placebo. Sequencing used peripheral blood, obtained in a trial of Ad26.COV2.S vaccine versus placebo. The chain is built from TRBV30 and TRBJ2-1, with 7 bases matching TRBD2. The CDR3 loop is CAWSIGGNNEQFF. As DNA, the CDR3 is TGTGCCTGGAGTATCGGGGGGAATAATGAGCAGTTCTTC.